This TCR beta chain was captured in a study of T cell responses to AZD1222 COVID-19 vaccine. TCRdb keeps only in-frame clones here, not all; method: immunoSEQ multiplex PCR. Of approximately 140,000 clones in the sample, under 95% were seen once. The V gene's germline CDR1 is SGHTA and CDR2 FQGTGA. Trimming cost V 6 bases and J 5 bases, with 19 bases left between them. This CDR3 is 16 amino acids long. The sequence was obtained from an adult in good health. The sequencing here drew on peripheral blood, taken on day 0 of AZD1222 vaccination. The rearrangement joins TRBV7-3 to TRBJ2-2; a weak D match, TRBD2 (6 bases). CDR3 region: CASSSNGGAGTGELFF. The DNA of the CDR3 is TGTGCCAGCAGTTCAAATGGAGGGGCGGGAACCGGGGAGCTGTTTTTT.